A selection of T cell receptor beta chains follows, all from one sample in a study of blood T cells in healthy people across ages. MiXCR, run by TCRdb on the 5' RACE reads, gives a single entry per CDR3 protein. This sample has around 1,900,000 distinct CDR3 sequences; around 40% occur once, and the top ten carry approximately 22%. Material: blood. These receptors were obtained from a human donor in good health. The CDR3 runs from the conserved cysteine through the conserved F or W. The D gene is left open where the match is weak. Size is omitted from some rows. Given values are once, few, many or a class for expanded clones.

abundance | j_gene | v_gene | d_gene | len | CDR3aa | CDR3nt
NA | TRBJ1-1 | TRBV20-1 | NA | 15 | CSAGVSADDSRGAFF | TGCAGTGCTGGCGTCTCGGCGGATGATTCAAGGGGAGCTTTCTTT
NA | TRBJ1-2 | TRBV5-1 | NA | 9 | CASSWGYTF | TGCGCCAGCAGCTGGGGCTACACCTTC
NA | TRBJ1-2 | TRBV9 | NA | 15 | CASSRGEVTNYGYTF | TGTGCCAGCAGCAGAGGGGAAGTTACTAACTATGGCTACACCTTC
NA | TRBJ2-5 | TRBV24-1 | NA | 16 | CATSDPSRESRETQYF | TGTGCCACCAGTGATCCTTCCCGGGAGTCGCGGGAGACCCAGTACTTC
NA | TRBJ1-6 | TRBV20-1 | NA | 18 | CSARDSSGASSYNSPLHF | TGCAGTGCTAGAGATTCTTCAGGGGCAAGCTCCTATAATTCACCCCTCCACTTT
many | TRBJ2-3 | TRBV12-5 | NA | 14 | CASAPAPSTDTQYF | TGTGCTAGTGCGCCAGCGCCGAGCACAGATACGCAGTATTTT
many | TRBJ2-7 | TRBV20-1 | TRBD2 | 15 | CSALSRRGGLYEQYF | TGCAGTGCCCTGTCTAGGCGGGGGGGCCTCTACGAGCAGTACTTC
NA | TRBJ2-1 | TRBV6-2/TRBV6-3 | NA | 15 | CAISAQGGAWNEQFF | TGTGCCATCTCAGCCCAGGGGGGGGCTTGGAATGAGCAGTTCTTC
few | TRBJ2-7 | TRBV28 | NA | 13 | CASSSTALHEQYF | TGTGCCAGCAGTTCGACCGCGCTCCACGAGCAGTACTTC
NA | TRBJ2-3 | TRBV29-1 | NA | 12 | CSVEDGLATKYF | TGCAGCGTTGAAGATGGGCTAGCGACCAAGTATTTT
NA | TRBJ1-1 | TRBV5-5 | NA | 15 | CASSFGSILNTEAFF | TGTGCCAGCAGCTTTGGGAGCATATTGAACACTGAAGCTTTCTTT
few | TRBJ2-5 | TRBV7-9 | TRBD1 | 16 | CASSLGSGTGRVEQYF | TGTGCCAGCAGCTTAGGGTCCGGGACAGGGCGGGTGGAGCAGTACTTC
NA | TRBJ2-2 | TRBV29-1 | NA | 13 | CSVSGASTGELFF | TGCAGCGTATCGGGGGCCAGCACCGGGGAGCTGTTTTTT
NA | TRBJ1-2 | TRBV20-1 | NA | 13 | CSARDLSSYGYTF | TGCAGTGCTAGAGATCTAAGCAGCTATGGCTACACCTTC
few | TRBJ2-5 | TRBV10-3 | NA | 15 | CAISESLGGQETQYF | TGTGCCATCAGTGAGTCATTGGGGGGCCAAGAGACCCAGTACTTC
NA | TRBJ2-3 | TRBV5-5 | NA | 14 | CASSWPGDQDTQYF | TGTGCCAGCAGCTGGCCAGGGGACCAGGATACGCAGTATTTT
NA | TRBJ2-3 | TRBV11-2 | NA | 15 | CASSSPGLSGDTQYF | TGTGCCAGCAGTAGTCCCGGGTTAAGTGGGGATACGCAGTATTTT
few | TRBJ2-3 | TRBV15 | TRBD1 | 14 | CATRDRASTDTQYF | TGTGCCACCCGTGACAGGGCTAGCACAGATACGCAGTATTTT
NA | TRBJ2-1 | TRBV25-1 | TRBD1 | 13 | CASSESGTVEQFF | TGTGCCAGCAGTGAATCGGGGACAGTAGAGCAGTTCTTC
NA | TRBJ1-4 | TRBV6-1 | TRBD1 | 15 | CASRRAGQGEEKLFF | TGTGCCAGCAGGAGAGCGGGACAGGGTGAGGAAAAACTGTTTTTT
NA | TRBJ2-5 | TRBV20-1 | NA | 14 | CSARISSRGETQYF | TGCAGTGCTAGAATCTCTAGCAGAGGGGAGACCCAGTACTTC
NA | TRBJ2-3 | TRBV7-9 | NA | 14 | CASSWGISGDTQYF | TGTGCCAGCAGCTGGGGGATCTCCGGTGATACGCAGTATTTT
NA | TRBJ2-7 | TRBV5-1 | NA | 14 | CASSGTNQGYEQYF | TGCGCCAGCAGCGGAACGAACCAGGGATACGAGCAGTACTTC
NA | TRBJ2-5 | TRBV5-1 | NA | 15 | CASSLGNIGQETQYF | TGCGCCAGCAGCTTGGGGAACATCGGCCAAGAGACCCAGTACTTC
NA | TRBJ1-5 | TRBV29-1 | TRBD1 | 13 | CSAGQGRAQPQHF | TGCAGCGCCGGACAGGGTAGGGCTCAGCCCCAGCATTTT
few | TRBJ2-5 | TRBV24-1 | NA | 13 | CATSGHIQETQYF | TGTGCCACCAGTGGCCACATACAAGAGACCCAGTACTTC
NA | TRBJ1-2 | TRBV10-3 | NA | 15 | CAIRDPGVTDYGYTF | TGTGCCATCAGAGACCCGGGGGTTACAGACTATGGCTACACCTTC
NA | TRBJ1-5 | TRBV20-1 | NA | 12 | CSGERGGQPQHF | TGCAGTGGAGAGAGGGGAGGTCAGCCCCAGCATTTT
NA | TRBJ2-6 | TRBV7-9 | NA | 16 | CASNPTRQSGANVLTF | TGTGCCAGCAACCCGACCCGACAATCTGGGGCCAACGTCCTGACTTTC
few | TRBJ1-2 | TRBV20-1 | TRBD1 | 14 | CSATDRDFNYGYTF | TGCAGTGCAACCGACAGGGATTTTAACTATGGCTACACCTTC
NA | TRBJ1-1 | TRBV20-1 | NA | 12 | CSGRDMNTEAFF | TGCAGTGGCAGGGATATGAACACTGAAGCTTTCTTT
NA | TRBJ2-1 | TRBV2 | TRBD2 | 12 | CASKTSGGEQFF | TGTGCCAGCAAAACTAGCGGGGGTGAGCAGTTCTTC
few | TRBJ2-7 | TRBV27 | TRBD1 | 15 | CASSFGQGQTYEQYF | TGTGCCAGCAGTTTCGGACAGGGCCAAACCTACGAGCAGTACTTC
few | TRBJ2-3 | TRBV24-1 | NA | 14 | CATSDFEGYGTQYF | TGTGCCACCAGTGATTTTGAGGGGTACGGTACGCAGTATTTT
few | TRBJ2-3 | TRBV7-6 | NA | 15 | CASSLAPGSADTQYF | TGTGCCAGCAGCTTAGCGCCAGGTTCTGCAGATACGCAGTATTTT